Presented here are 3 T cell receptor beta chains from one specimen sequenced in a study of T cell responses to AZD1222 COVID-19 vaccine. The assay was immunoSEQ multiplex PCR, and TCRdb's table has in-frame clones only and misses some. The table lists roughly 150,000 clones, 85% to 95% of them singletons. The specimen comprised peripheral blood, sampled on day 0 of AZD1222 vaccination. The receptors were gathered from an adult in good health.

V is TRBV15 and J is TRBJ2-1; possible D gene TRBD1, 6 bases. This CDR3 has 11 amino acids. Between the trimmed V and J ends, which lost 9 bases and 4 bases, there was a span of 7 bases. Germline-derived CDR1 and CDR2 are LNHNV and YYDKDF (reference sequence). In DNA form, the CDR3 reads TGTGCCACTCAGGGGTACAATGAGCAGTTCTTC. Protein product: CATQGYNEQFF.

The rearrangement joins TRBV7-8 to TRBJ1-3, with TRBD1 as a possible D gene (6 bases). The germline V gene encodes CDR1 SGHVS and CDR2 FQNEAQ. The CDR3 totals 14 residues. V lost 5 bases to trimming and J lost 0 bases, with 8 bases between them. CDR3 sequence: CASSQQGSGNTIYF. The CDR3 bases are TGTGCCAGCAGCCAACAGGGCTCTGGAAACACCATATATTTT.

The V gene is TRBV7-9, the J gene TRBJ1-4; D is unresolved. The V gene lost 5 bases and the J gene lost 4 bases, with 14 bases spanning the gap. Germline CDR1 SEHNR, CDR2 FQNEAQ (reference sequence). The CDR3 contains 15 residues. The CDR3 spells CASSPLQDYNEKLFF. The CDR3 nucleotides read TGTGCCAGCAGCCCGCTTCAGGACTATAATGAAAAACTGTTTTTT. The variable domain in full, with the rest retrieved from reference TRBV7-9 and TRBJ1-4, is DTGVSQNPRHKITKRGQNVTFRCDPISEHNRLYWYRQTLGQGPEFLTYFQNEAQLEKSRLLSDRFSAERPKGSFSTLEIQRTEQGDSAMYLCASSPLQDYNEKLFFGSGTQLSVL.